This entry lists 22 T cell receptor beta chains sequenced from one sample in a study of T cell responses to AZD1222 COVID-19 vaccine. Profiled with immunoSEQ multiplex PCR; TCRdb holds only in-frame clones, not every one. The top ten clones hold over 15% of a sample with approximately 97,000 clones, 84% of them seen once. Here the sequenced sample was peripheral blood, taken on day 0 of AZD1222 vaccination. These receptors all stem from an adult in good health.

The chain has TRBV5-4 and TRBJ1-1; 8 bases agree with TRBD1. Germline CDR1 SGHNT, CDR2 YYREEE (reference sequence). This CDR3 comprises 13 residues. J gave up 6 bases and V 4 bases, and 5 bases lay outside the gene matches. The CDR3 sequence: CASSPRQGPEAFF. The CDR3 DNA is TGTGCCAGCAGCCCACGACAGGGGCCTGAAGCTTTCTTT.

The chain carries TRBV3-1 (or the pseudogene TRBV3-2) and TRBJ2-2, with D perhaps matching TRBD1 (5 bases). Trimming shortened V by 1 base and J by 4 bases, and 16 bases separated the two germline ends. CDR3 length equals 17 residues. Germline V gene data show CDR1 as LGHDT and CDR2 as YNNKEL (reference sequence). The CDR3 DNA follows: TGTGCCAGCAGCCAAGTGTGGTCAGGGTCTGGCACCGGGGAGCTGTTTTTT. Translating it yields CASSQVWSGSGTGELFF.

A single count supports this clone. This sequence joins TRBV6-5 and TRBJ1-2; 7 bases map to TRBD1. The CDR3 runs to 16 residues. Trimming cost V 3 bases and J 3 bases; bases outside gene matches: 10. Germline assignment: CDR1 MNHEY and CDR2 SVGAGI. The CDR3: CASSYSVDRKDYGYTF. In DNA, the CDR3 is TGTGCCAGCAGTTATTCGGTGGACAGGAAAGACTATGGCTACACCTTC.

J is TRBJ1-1 and V is TRBV9; perhaps TRBD1 as D (5 bases). CDR1 and CDR2 from the germline V gene are SGDLS and YYNGEE. This CDR3 is built from 15 residues. Deletions cut 0 bases from V and 4 bases from J, with 13 bases between. Written as DNA, the CDR3 is TGTGCCAGCAGCGTAGATCCCGGGACTAGCACTGAAGCTTTCTTT. Translation gives CASSVDPGTSTEAFF.

The chain uses TRBV7-2 and TRBJ2-2, with 10 bases identical to TRBD2. Germline CDR1 and CDR2: SGHTA and FQGNSA. This CDR3 has 16 amino acids. Trimming removed 5 bases from V and 1 base from J; junction bases left unmatched: 4. CDR3 in DNA: TGTGCCAGCAGCCAGAGGACTAGCGGGAACACCGGGGAGCTGTTTTTT. Translated: CASSQRTSGNTGELFF.

This chain uses TRBV7-6 with TRBJ2-2; D call uncertain. Deletions cut 2 bases from V and 0 bases from J, with 13 bases between. Germline CDR1 is SGHVS and CDR2 is FNYEAQ. There are 17 residues in the CDR3. The CDR3 is CASSLLGGRTNTGELFF. As DNA, the CDR3 is TGTGCCAGCAGCTTACTGGGCGGCCGAACGAACACCGGGGAGCTGTTTTTT.

This chain joins TRBV6-5 and TRBJ1-3; maybe TRBD1 (6 bases). The CDR3 is 14 residues long. From germline, CDR1 is MNHEY and CDR2 SVGAGI. Trimming left V 5 bases short and J 3 bases short, with 11 bases between. CDR3 loop: CASSQQGGGNTIYF. CDR3 bases: TGTGCCAGCAGTCAACAGGGAGGTGGAAACACCATATATTTT.

V and J are TRBV6-5 and TRBJ1-3; D ambiguous. The CDR3 loop spans 16 amino acids. Germline loops: CDR1 MNHEY, CDR2 SVGAGI. Trimming left V 0 bases short and J 0 bases short, with 9 bases between. CDR3 region: CASSYSRADSGNTIYF. In DNA form, the CDR3 reads TGTGCCAGCAGTTACTCGCGGGCCGACTCTGGAAACACCATATATTTT.

The chain is built from TRBV10-3 and TRBJ1-3, with a weak D call TRBD1 (6 bases). The V end was cut by 6 bases, the J end by 4 bases, with 19 bases between. This CDR3 comprises 16 residues. Per germline, CDR1 ENHRY and CDR2 SYGVKD. CDR3 region: CAIRDAQQGFGNTIYF. DNA for the CDR3: TGTGCCATCAGGGATGCACAACAGGGTTTCGGAAACACCATATATTTT.

This chain uses TRBV13 with TRBJ1-1; D uncertain. This CDR3 region has 11 residues. Germline-derived CDR1 and CDR2 are PRHDT and FYEKMQ (reference sequence). V shed 4 bases and J shed 8 bases, with 8 bases lying between them. CDR3 DNA: TGTGCCAGCAGCTACGGTGGAGAAGCTTTCTTT. Translation gives CASSYGGEAFF.

This chain connects TRBV12-5 to TRBJ2-7; 11 nucleotides agree with TRBD2. The V segment lost 5 bases and the J segment 3 bases; nucleotides outside the gene matches: 6. Germline-derived CDR1 and CDR2 are LGHNT and FRNRAP. The CDR3 sequence is 15 residues long. The CDR3 DNA follows: TGTGCTAGTGGTCCCCCCGGGACTAGCGGCTACGAGCAGTACTTC. Amino acids: CASGPPGTSGYEQYF.

This chain joins TRBV5-4 and TRBJ2-7; 13 bases are a match to TRBD2. The germline V gene has CDR1 SGHNT and CDR2 YYREEE (reference sequence). The ends lost 6 bases at V and 2 bases at J; junction bases unmatched: 14. This CDR3 has 18 amino acids. The CDR3 is CASTPPWTSGRLTYEQYF. The DNA of the CDR3 is TGTGCCAGCACCCCGCCATGGACTAGCGGGAGACTTACCTACGAGCAGTACTTC.

The rearrangement joins TRBV7-9 to TRBJ1-2; D is undetermined. The CDR3 consists of 13 residues. The V and J ends lost 2 bases and 5 bases respectively, with 9 bases between them. Germline V lookup: CDR1 SEHNR, CDR2 FQNEAQ (reference sequence). The CDR3 nucleotides are TGTGCCAGCAGCTTACCCCAGGAGTATGGCTACACCTTC. Its translation: CASSLPQEYGYTF.

This rearrangement joins TRBV6-1 to TRBJ2-1, with 10 bases that match TRBD2. Trimming took 2 bases from V and 6 from J; bases not matched to a gene: 7. The length of the CDR3 is 16 residues. Germline assignment: CDR1 MNHNS and CDR2 SASEGT. Here the CDR3 DNA reads TGTGCCAGCAGTGAATTTACCGGGACTAGCGTCAATGAGCAGTTCTTC. Amino acid sequence: CASSEFTGTSVNEQFF.

This chain joins TRBV27 and TRBJ1-1; 8 positions match TRBD1. The CDR3 totals 13 residues. Per germline, CDR1 MNHEY and CDR2 SMNVEV (reference sequence). Trimming took 4 bases from V and 5 from J; bases not matched to a gene: 3. As DNA, the CDR3 is TGTGCCAGCAGTTCCAGGGGGCGGACTGAAGCTTTCTTT. Its translation: CASSSRGRTEAFF.

The rearrangement uses TRBV28 and TRBJ1-2, with 8 nucleotides matching TRBD1. Per the germline V gene, CDR1 is MDHEN and CDR2 is SYDVKM. This CDR3 spans 13 amino acids. Germline trimming cut 7 bases from V and 3 bases from J; bases unmatched to any gene: 4. The CDR3 loop reads CASNVDRDYGYTF. The CDR3 nucleotides are TGTGCCAGCAATGTGGACAGGGACTATGGCTACACCTTC.

The rearrangement uses TRBV19 and TRBJ2-5, with D tentatively TRBD2 (5 bases). The CDR3 contains 15 residues. The germline V gene encodes CDR1 LNHDA and CDR2 SQIVND (reference sequence). V was trimmed by 4 bases and J by 4 bases, leaving 16 bases between them. This CDR3 reads CASSTSRGWSETQYF. The DNA of the CDR3 is TGTGCCAGTAGTACTTCTCGGGGTTGGTCAGAGACCCAGTACTTC.

The chain joins TRBV28 to TRBJ2-2, with TRBD1 as a possible D gene (6 bases). The germline V gene encodes CDR1 MDHEN and CDR2 SYDVKM. Between the trimmed V and J ends, which lost 3 bases and 8 bases, there was a span of 10 bases. This CDR3 contains 13 residues. The CDR3 protein is CASSLRGKGELFF. The CDR3, as DNA: TGTGCCAGCAGTTTGAGGGGGAAGGGGGAGCTGTTTTTT.

The chain recombines TRBV7-9 with TRBJ2-2, with no clear D. The CDR3 extends over 11 amino acids. Germline-derived CDR1 and CDR2 are SEHNR and FQNEAQ (reference sequence). Trimming shortened V by 5 bases and J by 5 bases, and 3 bases separated the two germline ends. The CDR3 DNA reads TGTGCCAGCAGCCCGACCGGGGAGCTGTTTTTT. Translating it yields CASSPTGELFF.

On this clone: A junction end diverges from the germline sequence, so it may reflect a read error. The V and J genes are TRBV27 and TRBJ1-5; 8 bases agree with TRBD1. This CDR3 region has 14 residues. Germline V lookup: CDR1 MNHEY, CDR2 SMNVEV (reference sequence). Written as DNA, the CDR3 is TGTGCCAGCAAGGTCGGACAGGGAAATCAGGCCCAGCATTTT. Its protein product is CASKVGQGNQAQHF.

V gene TRBV5-1 combines with J gene TRBJ1-2, with D possibly being TRBD1 (6 bases). This CDR3 has 14 residues. Trimming shortened V by 4 bases and J by 4 bases, and 14 bases separated the two germline ends. CDR1 and CDR2 (germline): SGHRS, YFSETQ. CDR3 residues: CASSISGQTYGYTF. The CDR3 DNA follows: TGCGCCAGCAGCATATCTGGACAGACCTATGGCTACACCTTC.

The rearrangement joins TRBV24-1 to TRBJ2-7, with unresolved D. The germline gives CDR1 KGHDR, CDR2 SFDVKD. V gave up 0 bases and J gave up 5 bases, with 7 bases separating them. The CDR3 consists of 13 residues. The CDR3 here is CATSDLGSHEQYF. The CDR3 DNA follows: TGTGCCACCAGTGATTTGGGATCCCACGAGCAGTACTTC.